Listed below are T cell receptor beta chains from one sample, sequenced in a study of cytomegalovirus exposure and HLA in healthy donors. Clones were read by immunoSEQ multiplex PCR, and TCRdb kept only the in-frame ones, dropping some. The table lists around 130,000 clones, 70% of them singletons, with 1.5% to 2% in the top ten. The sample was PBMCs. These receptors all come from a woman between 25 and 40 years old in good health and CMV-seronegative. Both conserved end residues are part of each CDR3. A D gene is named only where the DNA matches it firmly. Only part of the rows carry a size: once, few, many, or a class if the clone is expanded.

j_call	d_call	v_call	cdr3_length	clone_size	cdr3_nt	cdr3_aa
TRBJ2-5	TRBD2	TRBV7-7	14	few	TGTGCTAGCAGCAAAGCGGGGGTAAGAGAGACCCAGTACTTC	CASSKAGVRETQYF
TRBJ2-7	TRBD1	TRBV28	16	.	TGTGCCAGCAGTCCCTTCAGGGGGCCCGGTACCTACGAGCAGTACTTC	CASSPFRGPGTYEQYF
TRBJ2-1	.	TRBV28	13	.	TGTGCCAGCCTATCTTCCAGCGTGAATGAGCAGTTCTTC	CASLSSSVNEQFF
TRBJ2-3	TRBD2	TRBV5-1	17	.	TGCGCCAGCAGCTCCGGGACTAGCGGGCGCGGCACAGATACGCAGTATTTT	CASSSGTSGRGTDTQYF
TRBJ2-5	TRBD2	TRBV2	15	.	TGTGCCAGCAGTGGGGGTAGCGGGAGAGAAGAGACCCAGTACTTC	CASSGGSGREETQYF
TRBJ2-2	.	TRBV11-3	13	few	TGTGCCAGCAGCTTGAGGAACACCGGGGAGCTGTTTTTT	CASSLRNTGELFF
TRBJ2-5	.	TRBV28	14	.	TGTGCCAGCAGTGACCGGGACATAGGGGAGACCCAGTACTTC	CASSDRDIGETQYF
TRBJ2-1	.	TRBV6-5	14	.	TGTGCCAGCAGCTTAGTATTTGAGGGCAATGAGCAGTTCTTC	CASSLVFEGNEQFF
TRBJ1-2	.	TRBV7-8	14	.	TGTGCCAGCAGCGTACCGGGATCCTACTATGGCTACACCTTC	CASSVPGSYYGYTF
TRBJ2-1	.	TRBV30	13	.	TGTGCCTGGAATCAGGGGCGGGCCAATGAGCAGTTCTTC	CAWNQGRANEQFF
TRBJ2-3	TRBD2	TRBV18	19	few	TGTGCCAGCTCACCCCTCGGGGGGAGGGTTGGCCTACTTACAGATACGCAGTATTTT	CASSPLGGRVGLLTDTQYF
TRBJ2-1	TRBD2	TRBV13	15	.	TGTGCCAGCAGCTTGGGGCCGGGACTAGCGGATGAGCAGTTCTTC	CASSLGPGLADEQFF
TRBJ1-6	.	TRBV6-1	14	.	TGTGCCAGCAGTCAGGTTTCCAGTCATGAACCCCTCCACTTT	CASSQVSSHEPLHF
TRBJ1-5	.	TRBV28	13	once	TGTGCCAGCAGTTCCCTTAACAATCAGCCCCAGCATTTT	CASSSLNNQPQHF
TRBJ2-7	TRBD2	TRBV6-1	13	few	TGTGCCAGCAGACTAGCGAATATCTACGAGCAGTACTTC	CASRLANIYEQYF
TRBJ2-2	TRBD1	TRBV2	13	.	TGTGCCAGCACCGGACAGGGGGCCGGGGAGCTGTTTTTT	CASTGQGAGELFF
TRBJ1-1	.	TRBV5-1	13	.	TGCGCCAGCAGCTTGCACGGGGACACTGAAGCTTTCTTT	CASSLHGDTEAFF
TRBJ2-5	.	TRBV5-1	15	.	TGCGCCAGCAGCTTGGCAGGGGATCAGGCGGAGACCCAGTACTTC	CASSLAGDQAETQYF
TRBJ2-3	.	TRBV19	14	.	TGTGCCAGTAGTATAGTGGGAGTAGGGGGTACGCAGTATTTT	CASSIVGVGGTQYF
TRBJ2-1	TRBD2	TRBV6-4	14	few	TGTGCCAGCAGTTCTAGCGGGAGGGCCAATGAGCAGTTCTTC	CASSSSGRANEQFF
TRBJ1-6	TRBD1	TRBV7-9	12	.	TGTGCCAGCAGCTTAGGGGACAGGCCCCTCCACTTT	CASSLGDRPLHF
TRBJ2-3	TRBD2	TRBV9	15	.	TGTGCCAGCAGCGCTCTGGGCGGGAGAGTCGATACGCAGTATTTT	CASSALGGRVDTQYF
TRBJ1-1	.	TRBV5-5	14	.	TGTGCCAGCAGCTTGGAAGCGGGGGGTTTCGGGGCTTTCTTT	CASSLEAGGFGAFF
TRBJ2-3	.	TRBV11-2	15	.	TGTGCCAGCAGCTCCGGGGGACTCTTATCAGATACGCAGTATTTT	CASSSGGLLSDTQYF
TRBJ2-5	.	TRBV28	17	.	TGTGCCAGCAGTTTAAGCCTTGGGCTGGGCAGCCAAGAGACCCAGTACTTC	CASSLSLGLGSQETQYF
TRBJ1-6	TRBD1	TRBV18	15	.	TGTGCCAGCTCACCCGGGACAGGGAATAATTCACCCCTCCACTTT	CASSPGTGNNSPLHF
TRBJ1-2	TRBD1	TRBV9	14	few	TGTGCCAGCAGCGTAGGGGACAGGGTGGGTGGCTACACCTTC	CASSVGDRVGGYTF
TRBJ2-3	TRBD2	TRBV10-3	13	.	TGTGCCATCCAACGGGAGGGCCTAGATACGCAGTATTTT	CAIQREGLDTQYF
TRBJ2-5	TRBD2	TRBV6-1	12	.	TGTGCCAGCAGCGAAGGGAGGGACCCGTTGCACTTC	CASSEGRDPLHF
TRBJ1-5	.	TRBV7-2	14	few	TGTGCCAGCAGCTCCGGGTTACTCAATCAGCCCCAGCATTTT	CASSSGLLNQPQHF
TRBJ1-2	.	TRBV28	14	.	TGTGCCAGCAGTTTGGGGGGGGCTGTCTATGGCTACACCTTC	CASSLGGAVYGYTF
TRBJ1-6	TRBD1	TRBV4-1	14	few	TGCGCCAGCAGCCAGCTACAGGGGTGGTCACCCCTCCACTTT	CASSQLQGWSPLHF
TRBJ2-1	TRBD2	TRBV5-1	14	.	TGCGCCAGCGGGAGGGACTACTCCTACAATGAGCAGTTCTTC	CASGRDYSYNEQFF
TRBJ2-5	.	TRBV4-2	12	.	TGTGCCAGCAGCCAATCGGTGGAGACCCAGTACTTC	CASSQSVETQYF
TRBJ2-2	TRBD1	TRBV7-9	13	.	TGTGCCGCGGGACAGGGAGTCACCGGGGAGCTGTTTTTT	CAAGQGVTGELFF
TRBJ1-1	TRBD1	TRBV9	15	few	TGTGCCAGCAGCGTAGTGACAGGGGGTTACACTGAAGCTTTCTTT	CASSVVTGGYTEAFF
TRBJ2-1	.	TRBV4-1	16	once	TGCGCCAGCAGCCAATCTGGCACGGGGGTTTGGAATGAGCAGTTCTTC	CASSQSGTGVWNEQFF